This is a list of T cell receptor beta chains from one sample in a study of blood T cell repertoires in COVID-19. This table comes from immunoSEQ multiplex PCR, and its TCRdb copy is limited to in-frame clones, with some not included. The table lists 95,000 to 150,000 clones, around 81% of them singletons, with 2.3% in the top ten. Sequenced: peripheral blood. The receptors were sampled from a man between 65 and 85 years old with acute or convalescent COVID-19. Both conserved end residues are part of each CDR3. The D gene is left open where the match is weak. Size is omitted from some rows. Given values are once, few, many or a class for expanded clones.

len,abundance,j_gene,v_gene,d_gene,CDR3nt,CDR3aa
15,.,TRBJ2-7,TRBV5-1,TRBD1,TGCGCCAGCAGCTTGGCCGGGACAGCCTCCTACGAGCAGTACTTC,CASSLAGTASYEQYF
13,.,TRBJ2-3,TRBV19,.,TGTGCCAGTTGGGGGGGGGCCACAGATACGCAGTATTTT,CASWGGATDTQYF
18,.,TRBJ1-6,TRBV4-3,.,TGCGCCAGCAGCCAAGACCTAACCCGGGACACTCTCCTATCACCCCTCCACTTT,CASSQDLTRDTLLSPLHF
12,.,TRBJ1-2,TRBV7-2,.,TGTGCCAGCAGCTTACCCCTAGGTGGCTACACCTTC,CASSLPLGGYTF
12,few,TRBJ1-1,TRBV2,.,TGTGCCAGCACCTTAGCAGGGTGGGAAGCTTTCTTT,CASTLAGWEAFF
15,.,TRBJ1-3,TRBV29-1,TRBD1,TGCAGCGTGAGGGGGGACAGTACCCCTGGAAACACCATATATTTT,CSVRGDSTPGNTIYF
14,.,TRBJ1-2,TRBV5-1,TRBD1,TGCGCCAGCAGCATAGACAGGGGCCTTAGTGGCTACACCTTC,CASSIDRGLSGYTF
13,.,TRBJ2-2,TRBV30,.,TGTGCCTGGGCACGGGGTACCGCCGGGGAGCTGTTTTTT,CAWARGTAGELFF
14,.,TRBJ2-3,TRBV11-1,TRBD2,TGTGCCAGCAGCTCTGGGACTAGCGGGGATACGCAGTATTTT,CASSSGTSGDTQYF
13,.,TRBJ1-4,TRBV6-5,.,TGTGCCAGCAGTCTCCAGGGGAAAGGGGAACTGTTTTTT,CASSLQGKGELFF
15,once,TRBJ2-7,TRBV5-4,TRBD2,TGTGCCAGCAGCTTGGCTAGCGGGGGGGCCTACGAGCAGTACTTC,CASSLASGGAYEQYF
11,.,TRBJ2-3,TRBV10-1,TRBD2,TGCGCCGCGGGGGGGTCAGATACGCAGTATTTT,CAAGGSDTQYF
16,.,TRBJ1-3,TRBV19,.,TGTGCCAGTAGTATCCGGACAGAAGGCTCAAGAAACACCATATATTTT,CASSIRTEGSRNTIYF
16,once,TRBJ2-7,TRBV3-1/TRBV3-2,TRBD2,TGTGCCAGCAGCACTTGGACTAGCGGGGATGGGAACGAGCAGTACTTC,CASSTWTSGDGNEQYF
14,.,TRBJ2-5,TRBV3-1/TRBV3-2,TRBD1,TGTGCCAGCAGCCAACGGGACAGTCATTCCTCAGAGTACTTC,CASSQRDSHSSEYF
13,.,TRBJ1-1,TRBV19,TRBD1,TGTGCCAGTAGCGAGGACAGGGGCACTGAAGCTTTCTTT,CASSEDRGTEAFF
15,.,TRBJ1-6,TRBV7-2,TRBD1,TGTGCCAGCAGCCTTGACAGGGGGCGAAGTTCACCCCTCCACTTT,CASSLDRGRSSPLHF
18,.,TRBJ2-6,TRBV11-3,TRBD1,TGTGCCAGCAGCCCTACACCGGGACAGAGGTCTGGGGCCAACGTCCTGACTTTC,CASSPTPGQRSGANVLTF
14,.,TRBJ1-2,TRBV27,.,TGTGCCAGCAGACCCATAGTTATTTTTGGTGGCTACACCTTC,CASRPIVIFGGYTF
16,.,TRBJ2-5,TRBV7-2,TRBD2,TGTGCCAGCAGCTTCGGGGCTAGCGGGGTTGGAGAGACCCAGTACTTC,CASSFGASGVGETQYF
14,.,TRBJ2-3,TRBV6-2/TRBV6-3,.,TGTGCCAGCAGTCAGGCGGGGGCGATGGATACGCAGTATTTT,CASSQAGAMDTQYF
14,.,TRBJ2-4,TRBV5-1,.,TGCGCCAGCAGCTTGGGACAGGTTGAAAACATTCAGTACTTC,CASSLGQVENIQYF
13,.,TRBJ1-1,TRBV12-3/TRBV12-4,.,TGTGCCAGCAGTTCAAGACAGGACCGTGAAGCTTTCTTT,CASSSRQDREAFF